The clone carrying this T cell receptor (beta chain) was picked up a small number of times. Its cognate antigen is unknown. The sample is drawn from a study of identifying expanded T cells in peripheral blood. This table comes from immunoSEQ multiplex PCR, and its TCRdb copy is limited to in-frame clones, with some not included. The data hold 50,000 to 75,000 clones, with under 85% observed a single time. The germline V gene encodes CDR1 SGHTA and CDR2 FQGNSA. V shed 3 bases and J shed 6 bases, with 14 bases lying between them. This CDR3 is 14 amino acids long. Study-level results: Differentially abundant clones: around 1.2 between replicates, around 17 at roughly 15 days, over 18 at four. Across healthy donors, higher total template counts meant significantly greater approximately two-week count variance.

The chain links TRBV7-2 to TRBJ2-5; possible D gene TRBD2, 6 bases. This receptor was obtained from a person aged 18 to 70 in good health. Sequences were obtained from blood. CDR3 loop: CASSLGGGGQTQYF. The CDR3 DNA reads TGTGCCAGCAGCTTGGGCGGCGGAGGGCAGACCCAGTACTTC.